The sequence of this TCR beta chain was determined in a study of cytomegalovirus exposure and HLA in healthy donors. PCR was performed using 60 Vbeta and 13 Jbeta primers. Sequencing used immunoSEQ multiplex PCR; TCRdb keeps in-frame clones, though not all of them. The repertoire includes about 230,000 clones, around 83% of them detected once, and 0.2% to 0.25% sits in the top ten. A note on this clone: Its antigen is still unknown.

The germline V gene has CDR1 SGHAT and CDR2 FQNNGV. This CDR3 comprises 19 residues. J lost 4 bases, V lost 1 base, and 13 bases had no gene match. Study-level results: Data from an earlier analysis indicated that most TCR beta V segments were productive either about 90% or about 30% of the time. In a later analysis, several top co-occurrence clusters appeared linked to parvovirus B19, influenza, CMV and Epstein-Barr virus.

This chain joins TRBV11-2 and TRBJ2-1; TRBD2 matches at 10 bases. Sequenced sample: PBMCs. This clonotype originated in a girl aged 2 to 9 in good health and CMV-seronegative. The CDR3 region is CASSLARRAPSGGYNEQFF. The CDR3, as DNA: TGTGCCAGCAGCTTAGCCCGAAGGGCCCCTAGCGGGGGTTACAATGAGCAGTTCTTC.